The next 2 T cell receptor beta chains were all read from a single sample in a study of cytomegalovirus exposure and HLA in healthy donors. The PCR contained 60 Vbeta and 13 Jbeta primers. Only in-frame clones appear in the TCRdb table, and some are missing; sequencing was by immunoSEQ multiplex PCR. The sample has about 150,000 clones, 70% seen once. The specimen was PBMCs. The source of these receptors is a woman aged 55 to 70 in good health and CMV-seropositive.

The chain recombines TRBV2 with TRBJ1-3; possible D gene TRBD1, 6 bases. Between the trimmed V and J ends, which lost 2 bases and 5 bases, there was a span of 13 bases. The CDR3 sequence is 15 residues long. In germline, CDR1 is SNHLY, CDR2 FYNNEI. The CDR3 reads CASSEQGPFRNTIYF. CDR3 coding DNA: TGTGCCAGCAGTGAACAGGGGCCATTTCGAAACACCATATATTTT.

This clone is a singleton in its sample. This chain uses TRBV18 with TRBJ1-4; D call uncertain. The CDR3 contains 14 residues. V lost 2 bases to trimming and J lost 6 bases, with 10 bases between them. Germline CDR1 is KGHSH and CDR2 is LQKENI. CDR3 DNA: TGTGCCAGCTCACCATGGCGTGGAGATGAAAAACTGTTTTTT. Amino acid sequence: CASSPWRGDEKLFF.